This entry lists 22 T cell receptor beta chains sequenced from one sample in a study of cytomegalovirus exposure and HLA in healthy donors. It was with 60 Vbeta and 13 Jbeta primers that the PCR ran. The data were produced by immunoSEQ multiplex PCR, yet TCRdb's version contains in-frame clones alone and is incomplete. The sample includes 95,000 to 150,000 clones, roughly 74% of them seen just once. The sample comprised PBMCs. These TCRs come from a woman aged 45-59 years in good health and CMV-seropositive.

The rearrangement uses TRBV5-1 and TRBJ2-3; TRBD2 matches at 7 bases. Looked up from germline, CDR1 is SGHRS and CDR2 is YFSETQ. This CDR3 is built from 16 residues. V gave up 0 bases and J gave up 8 bases; unmatched junction bases: 12. The CDR3: CASSLEPSGLPGTQYF. CDR3 DNA: TGCGCCAGCAGCTTGGAACCTAGCGGACTCCCGGGTACGCAGTATTTT.

V usage is TRBV28 and J usage is TRBJ2-7; 8 positions match TRBD2. Germline CDR1 MDHEN, CDR2 SYDVKM. The CDR3 is made up of 18 amino acids. V shed 6 bases and J 4 bases; nucleotides not matched to a gene: 20. In DNA, the CDR3 is TGTGCCAGCAGCCCCTCGGGGTTGCGGGGGGAGAGAAGGTACGAGCAGTACTTC. Residues: CASSPSGLRGERRYEQYF.

The rearrangement joins TRBV6-4 to TRBJ2-2; possibly TRBD2 for D (5 bases). CDR1 and CDR2 from the germline V gene are MRHNA and SNTAGT. The CDR3 has 16 residues. V dropped 0 bases and J dropped 4 bases, with 12 bases sitting between them. CDR3 sequence (DNA): TGTGCCAGCAGTGACTCACCGGCCCTAGCCACCGGGGAGCTGTTTTTT. Translation: CASSDSPALATGELFF.

This clone was seen a single time. The rearrangement joins TRBV25-1 to TRBJ1-2; the match to TRBD1 covers 8 bases. The V segment lost 6 bases and the J segment 9 bases; nucleotides outside the gene matches: 6. Per the germline V gene, CDR1 is MGHDK and CDR2 is SYGVNS. This CDR3 spans 12 amino acids. The CDR3 reads CASSVGQGRYTF. CDR3 sequence (DNA): TGTGCCAGCAGCGTCGGACAGGGCCGCTACACCTTC.

This clone was seen more than once but under ten times. The CDR3 nucleotides are TGTGCCGGGGGGGTGGCAGGATCAGATACGCAGTATTTT. It encodes CAGGVAGSDTQYF. This sequence joins TRBV6-5 and TRBJ2-3, with 7 bases aligning to TRBD2. Germline CDR1 reads MNHEY; CDR2 reads SVGAGI. This CDR3 contains 13 residues. The trim removed 11 bases at V and 4 bases at J, leaving 9 bases unmatched.

This chain uses TRBV19 with TRBJ1-2; weak D call: TRBD1 (5 bases). CDR3 size: 12 residues. CDR1 and CDR2 (germline): LNHDA, SQIVND (reference sequence). With 4 bases removed from V and 3 bases from J, the gap between germline ends came to 6 bases. CDR3 in DNA: TGTGCCAGTAGTAGGACACACTATGGCTACACCTTC. Its translation: CASSRTHYGYTF.

V and J are TRBV19 and TRBJ1-2; TRBD1 matches at 8 bases. Germline V CDR1 and CDR2: LNHDA, SQIVND (reference sequence). The CDR3 is made up of 14 amino acids. The J segment lost 7 bases and the V segment lost 7 bases, leaving 11 bases of the junction unmatched. CDR3 sequence: CASNPDREFVGYTF. The CDR3 nucleotides are TGTGCCAGTAACCCGGACAGGGAGTTTGTTGGCTACACCTTC. Filled out from reference TRBV19 and TRBJ1-2, the complete variable domain reads DGGITQSPKYLFRKEGQNVTLSCEQNLNHDAMYWYRQDPGQGLRLIYYSQIVNDFQKGDIAEGYSVSREKKESFPLTVTSAQKNPTAFYLCASNPDREFVGYTFGSGTRLTVV.

This clone was counted ten times or more. The rearrangement joins TRBV6-5 to TRBJ1-5; D is undetermined. Germline CDR1 is MNHEY and CDR2 is SVGAGI. Trimming pared 2 bases from V and 6 bases from J, leaving 14 bases between. The CDR3 contains 15 residues. The CDR3 nucleotides read TGTGCCAGCAGTTACGTCGCAGGTTATGGTCAGCCCCAGCATTTT. Translation gives CASSYVAGYGQPQHF.

The CDR3 nucleotides read TGTGCCAGCAGCTTAGGCGGGCTCCAGGACTACACAGATACGCAGTATTTT. Protein: CASSLGGLQDYTDTQYF. The chain combines TRBV13 with TRBJ2-3; maybe TRBD2 (6 bases). The V gene's germline CDR1 is PRHDT and CDR2 FYEKMQ (reference sequence). This CDR3 contains 17 residues. V shed 0 bases and J shed 2 bases, with 15 bases lying between them.

In its sample, this clone was seen a few times. The rearrangement joins TRBV7-2 to TRBJ2-3; D may be TRBD2 (6 bases). This CDR3 has 17 amino acids. The V gene lost 3 bases and the J gene lost 4 bases, with 20 bases spanning the gap. Germline-derived CDR1 and CDR2 are SGHTA and FQGNSA. The CDR3 spells CASSFMRRGEGADTQYF. The CDR3, as DNA: TGTGCCAGCAGCTTCATGAGGCGGGGCGAAGGAGCAGATACGCAGTATTTT. The full variable domain, its missing parts supplied by reference TRBV7-2 and TRBJ2-3, is GAGVSQSPSNKVTEKGKDVELRCDPISGHTALYWYRQSLGQGLEFLIYFQGNSAPDKSGLPSDRFSAERTGGSVSTLTIQRTQQEDSAVYLCASSFMRRGEGADTQYFGPGTRLTVL.

This clone showed up just once. The V and J genes are TRBV15 and TRBJ1-5, with D perhaps TRBD1 (6 bases). The CDR3 sequence is 14 residues long. The V end lost 7 bases, the J end lost 3 bases, and 13 bases lay between the germline ends. Looked up from germline, CDR1 is LNHNV and CDR2 is YYDKDF (reference sequence). CDR3 residues: CATKQAGVNQPQHF. The CDR3 region has the DNA TGTGCCACCAAACAAGCAGGGGTCAATCAGCCCCAGCATTTT.

V usage is TRBV9 and J usage is TRBJ1-2, with D perhaps matching TRBD1 (6 bases). From germline, CDR1 is SGDLS and CDR2 YYNGEE. The CDR3 length is 15 residues. V lost 4 bases, J lost 0 bases, and 13 bases lay in between. For the CDR3, the DNA is TGTGCCAGCAGCTCACAGGGCCGAACTAACTATGGCTACACCTTC. This translates into CASSSQGRTNYGYTF. Variable domain in full (rest from reference TRBV9 and TRBJ1-2): DSGVTQTPKHLITATGQRVTLRCSPRSGDLSVYWYQQSLDQGLQFLIQYYNGEERAKGNILERFSAQQFPDLHSELNLSSLELGDSALYFCASSSQGRTNYGYTFGSGTRLTVV.

This CDR3 is CASGQSKKSEAFF. The CDR3 coding sequence is TGTGCCAGTGGACAGTCCAAGAAATCTGAAGCTTTCTTT. J is TRBJ1-1 and V is TRBV19, with D possibly TRBD1 on 6 matching bases. CDR3 length: 13 residues. V dropped 8 bases and J dropped 6 bases, with 16 bases sitting between them. Germline lookup yields CDR1 LNHDA and CDR2 SQIVND (reference sequence). Together with reference TRBV19 and TRBJ1-1, the CDR3 gives the full variable domain: DGGITQSPKYLFRKEGQNVTLSCEQNLNHDAMYWYRQDPGQGLRLIYYSQIVNDFQKGDIAEGYSVSREKKESFPLTVTSAQKNPTAFYLCASGQSKKSEAFFGQGTRLTVV.

The chain carries TRBV28 and TRBJ1-6; TRBD1 aligns across 9 bases. The germline V gene has CDR1 MDHEN and CDR2 SYDVKM. The length of the CDR3 is 14 residues. With 7 bases clipped from V and 14 bases from J, the junction kept 12 bases outside the gene matches. DNA of the CDR3: TGTGCCAGCACCGGGACAGGGATTTCTCGGGCCCTCCACTTT. Encoded protein: CASTGTGISRALHF. Complete variable domain (other parts from reference TRBV28 and TRBJ1-6): DVKVTQSSRYLVKRTGEKVFLECVQDMDHENMFWYRQDPGLGLRLIYFSYDVKMKEKGDIPEGYSVSREKKERFSLILESASTNQTSMYLCASTGTGISRALHFGNGTRLTVT.

The V call is TRBV5-1, the J call TRBJ2-7; TRBD2 might be the D (5 bases). Trimming cost V 4 bases and J 6 bases, with 14 bases left between them. CDR1 is SGHRS, CDR2 YFSETQ, per germline. This CDR3 contains 13 residues. CDR3 region: CASSPEVEGEQYF. As DNA, the CDR3 is TGCGCCAGCAGCCCGGAGGTTGAGGGCGAGCAGTACTTC.

This clone was detected many times. V gene TRBV4-2 combines with J gene TRBJ1-1; 8 bases are shared with TRBD1. This CDR3 has 14 residues. The trim removed 2 bases at V and 3 bases at J, leaving 2 bases unmatched. From germline, CDR1 is LGHNA and CDR2 YNFKEQ. CDR3: CASSQYRGDTEAFF. Written as DNA, the CDR3 is TGTGCCAGCAGCCAATACAGGGGGGACACTGAAGCTTTCTTT.

The J gene is TRBJ2-3, the V gene TRBV7-2, with 9 nucleotides matching TRBD1. CDR1 SGHTA and CDR2 FQGNSA come from the germline V gene. The J segment lost 3 bases and the V segment lost 2 bases, leaving 3 bases of the junction unmatched. The CDR3 covers 15 residues. CDR3: CASSLTGGLTDTQYF. The CDR3, as DNA: TGTGCCAGCAGCTTAACAGGGGGCTTGACAGATACGCAGTATTTT.

V and J are TRBV7-7 and TRBJ2-7; 11 nucleotides match TRBD1. The CDR3 sequence is 15 residues long. The junction had 12 bases not matched to a gene; V was cut back by 8 bases and J by 6 bases. Germline V CDR1 and CDR2: SSHAT, FNYEAQ (reference sequence). The CDR3 nucleotides read TGTGCCAGCTCCCCTACCTCGGGACAGGGGGTCGAGCAGTACTTC. As protein: CASSPTSGQGVEQYF. Full variable domain (missing parts from reference TRBV7-7 and TRBJ2-7): GAGVSQSPRYKVTKRGQDVTLRCDPISSHATLYWYQQALGQGPEFLTYFNYEAQPDKSGLPSDRFSAERPEGSISTLTIQRTEQRDSAMYRCASSPTSGQGVEQYFGPGTRLTVT.

This chain links TRBV5-1 with TRBJ2-3; possible D gene TRBD2, 6 bases. Trimming left V 4 bases short and J 3 bases short, with 18 bases between. Germline V CDR1 and CDR2: SGHRS, YFSETQ. The CDR3 has 16 residues. CDR3 DNA: TGCGCCAGCAGCCCTGGGGCTAGCGACTCAACAGATACGCAGTATTTT. Protein product: CASSPGASDSTDTQYF.

The J gene is TRBJ2-5, the V gene TRBV5-4, with D possibly being TRBD2 (6 bases). CDR3 length equals 14 residues. CDR1 SGHNT and CDR2 YYREEE come from the germline V gene (reference sequence). V shed 3 bases and J shed 4 bases, with 13 bases lying between them. The CDR3 coding sequence is TGTGCCAGCAGCTACCTAGGGCGGGGAGAGACCCAGTACTTC. As protein: CASSYLGRGETQYF.

J is TRBJ2-7 and V is TRBV4-2; 8 bases agree with TRBD1. The CDR3 has 16 amino acids. The V gene end was trimmed by 0 bases and the J gene end by 2 bases; junction bases not matched to a gene: 6. Per the germline V gene, CDR1 is LGHNA and CDR2 is YNFKEQ. The DNA of the CDR3 is TGTGCCAGCAGCCAAGATGGAGGACAGGGAACCTACGAGCAGTACTTC. Translating gives CASSQDGGQGTYEQYF.

The chain combines TRBV7-9 with TRBJ2-1; 7 nucleotides line up with TRBD1. With V trimmed by 6 bases and J by 2 bases, 4 bases remained unmatched. The germline V gene has CDR1 SEHNR and CDR2 FQNEAQ (reference sequence). The CDR3 consists of 14 residues. The CDR3, as DNA: TGTGCCAGCAGTCATACAGGGGCCTACAATGAGCAGTTCTTC. Protein sequence: CASSHTGAYNEQFF.